What follows describes a single T cell receptor (beta chain). The source of the sample is a study of T cell changes during pregnancy in multiple sclerosis. This CDR3 comprises 16 residues. Trimming cost V 5 bases and J 5 bases; bases outside gene matches: 10. Per the germline V gene, CDR1 is SEHNR and CDR2 is FQNEAQ (reference sequence). Sequencing was performed with immunoSEQ multiplex PCR; in TCRdb, only in-frame clones are kept and a portion is missing. The sample has about 50,000 clones, 90% to 95% seen once. The sequence came from a female donor with multiple sclerosis, enrolled in a pregnancy study. The sample was CD8+ T cells from peripheral blood mononuclear cells, taken in the first trimester of pregnancy. The genes are TRBV7-9 and TRBJ1-1, with TRBD1 identical over 11 bases. As DNA, the CDR3 is TGTGCCAGCAGCCGTCCCGGGACAGGGGGAAGGACTGAAGCTTTCTTT. It translates to CASSRPGTGGRTEAFF. Full variable domain (outside the CDR3, taken from reference TRBV7-9 and TRBJ1-1): DTGVSQNPRHKITKRGQNVTFRCDPISEHNRLYWYRQTLGQGPEFLTYFQNEAQLEKSRLLSDRFSAERPKGSFSTLEIQRTEQGDSAMYLCASSRPGTGGRTEAFFGQGTRLTVV.